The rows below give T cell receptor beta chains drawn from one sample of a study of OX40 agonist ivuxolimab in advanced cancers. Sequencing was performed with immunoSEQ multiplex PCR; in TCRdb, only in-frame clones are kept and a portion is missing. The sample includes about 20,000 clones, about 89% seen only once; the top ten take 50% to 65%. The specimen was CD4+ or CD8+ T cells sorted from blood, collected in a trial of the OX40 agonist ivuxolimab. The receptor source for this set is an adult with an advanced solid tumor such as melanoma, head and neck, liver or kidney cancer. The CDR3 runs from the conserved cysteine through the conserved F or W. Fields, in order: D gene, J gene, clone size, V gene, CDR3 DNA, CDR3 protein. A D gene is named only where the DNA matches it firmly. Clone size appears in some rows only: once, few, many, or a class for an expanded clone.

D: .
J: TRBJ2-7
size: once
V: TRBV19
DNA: TGTGCCAGTAGTATGGTTGGGGACCCCTCCTACGAGCAGTACTTC
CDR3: CASSMVGDPSYEQYF

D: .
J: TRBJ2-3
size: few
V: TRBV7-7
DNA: TGTGCTAGCAGCTTACTGGCCGGAGATACGCAGTATTTT
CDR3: CASSLLAGDTQYF

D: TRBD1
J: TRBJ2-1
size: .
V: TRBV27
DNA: TGTGCCAGCAGGCACCACGGACAGGGGCTGGTGGGCTACAATGAGCAGTTCTTC
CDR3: CASRHHGQGLVGYNEQFF

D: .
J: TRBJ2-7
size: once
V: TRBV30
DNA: TGTGCCTGGAGCGCCCTCGGGTACGAGCAGTACTTC
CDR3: CAWSALGYEQYF

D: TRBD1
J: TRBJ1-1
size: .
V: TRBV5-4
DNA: TGTGCCAGCAGCTTGGTTGGACAGGGGCCAATGAACACTGAAGCTTTCTTT
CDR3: CASSLVGQGPMNTEAFF

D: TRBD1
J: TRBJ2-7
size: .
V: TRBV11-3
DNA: TGTGCCAGCAGCGCGGGGACAGGGGCGGAGCAGTACTTC
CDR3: CASSAGTGAEQYF

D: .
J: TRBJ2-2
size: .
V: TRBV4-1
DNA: TGCGCCAGCAGCCAAGGTTCCGTCAGCCTCGGGGAGCTGTTTTTT
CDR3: CASSQGSVSLGELFF

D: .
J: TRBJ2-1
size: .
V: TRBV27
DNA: TGTGCCAGCAGTCTGGACAGATACAATGAGCAGTTCTTC
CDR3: CASSLDRYNEQFF

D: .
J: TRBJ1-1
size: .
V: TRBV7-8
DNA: TGTGCCAGCAGCTTAGAAAACCTGGTAGGGGGGAACACTGAAGCTTTCTTT
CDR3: CASSLENLVGGNTEAFF

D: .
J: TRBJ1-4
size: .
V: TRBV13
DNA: TGTGCCAGCAGCTTTCGGGCAGCAACTAATGAAAAACTGTTTTTT
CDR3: CASSFRAATNEKLFF

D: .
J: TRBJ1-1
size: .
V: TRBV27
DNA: TGTGCCAGCAGTTTATCGGTAGCAGGGCAAAACACTGAAGCTTTCTTT
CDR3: CASSLSVAGQNTEAFF

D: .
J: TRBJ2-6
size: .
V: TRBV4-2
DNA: TGTGCCAGCAGCCGGCGACCTGGAGGGACCGGGGCCAACGTCCTGACTTTC
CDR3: CASSRRPGGTGANVLTF

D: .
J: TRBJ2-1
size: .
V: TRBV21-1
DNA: TGTGCCAGCAGCAAAGAATCTAGCGGGGGTGCCAATGAGCAGTTCTTC
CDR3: CASSKESSGGANEQFF

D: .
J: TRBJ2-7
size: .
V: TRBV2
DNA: TGTGCCAGCAGTGGAGCTGACAGCTACGAGCAGTACTTC
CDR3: CASSGADSYEQYF

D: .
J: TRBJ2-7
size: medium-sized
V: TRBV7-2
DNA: TGTGCCAGCAGCTTAGGGGAACCCTACGAGCAGTACTTC
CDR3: CASSLGEPYEQYF

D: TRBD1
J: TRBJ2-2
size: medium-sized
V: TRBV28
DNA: TGTGCCAGCAGTTTGGGGACAGACACCGGGGAGCTGTTTTTT
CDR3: CASSLGTDTGELFF

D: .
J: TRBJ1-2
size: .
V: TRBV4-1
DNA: TGCGCCAGCAGCCAAGGCATCCGTAACTATGGCTACACCTTC
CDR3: CASSQGIRNYGYTF

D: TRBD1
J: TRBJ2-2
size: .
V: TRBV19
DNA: TGTGCCAGCCGGGACAGGGTATACACCGGGGAGCTGTTTTTT
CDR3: CASRDRVYTGELFF

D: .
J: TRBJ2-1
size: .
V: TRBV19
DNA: TGTGCCAGTAGTATGGACCCCTTGGAGGACACCAACAATGAGCAGTTCTTC
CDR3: CASSMDPLEDTNNEQFF

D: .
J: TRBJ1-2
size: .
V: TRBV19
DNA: TGTGCCAGTAGTATGTCTGCCGACCGCGGAGACTATGGCTACACCTTC
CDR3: CASSMSADRGDYGYTF

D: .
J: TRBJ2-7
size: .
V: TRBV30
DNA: TGTGCCTGGAGTTGGGGCAGGGACTACGAGCAGTACTTC
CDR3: CAWSWGRDYEQYF

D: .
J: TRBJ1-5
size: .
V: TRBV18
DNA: TGTGCCAGCTCACAAGGGGACGTGAATCAGCCCCAGCATTTT
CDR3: CASSQGDVNQPQHF

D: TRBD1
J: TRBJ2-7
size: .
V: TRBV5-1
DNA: TGCGCCAGCAGCTTAGGACAGGGGGCGCGTGAGCAGTACTTC
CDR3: CASSLGQGAREQYF

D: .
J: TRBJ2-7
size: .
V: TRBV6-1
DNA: TGTGCCAGCAGTGAGTTTGTGGGCCTCGACGAGCAGTACTTC
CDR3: CASSEFVGLDEQYF

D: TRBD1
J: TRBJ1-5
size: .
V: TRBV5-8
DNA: TGTGCCAGCAGCGCCAGGGGGGATAGCAATCAGCCCCAGCATTTT
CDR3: CASSARGDSNQPQHF

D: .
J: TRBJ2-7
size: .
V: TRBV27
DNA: TGTGCCAGCAGTCCGTCCAGGGACTCCTACGAGCAGTACTTC
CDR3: CASSPSRDSYEQYF